This T cell receptor beta chain was recorded in a study of blood T cell repertoires in COVID-19. Per the authors' pipeline: Nucleated cell counts were estimated from reference gene primer amplification. Sequenced by immunoSEQ multiplex PCR; TCRdb stores in-frame clones only, minus some. V, J and clone size reflect that table, while D and trimming were determined from the DNA. The data hold under 350,000 clones, with approximately 90% observed a single time. In germline, CDR1 is KGHDR, CDR2 SFDVKD. This CDR3 region has 15 residues. Trimming cost V 4 bases and J 6 bases; bases outside gene matches: 7. The genes are TRBV24-1 and TRBJ1-5, with TRBD1 matching 8 bases. The sequencing input was peripheral blood. This TCR came from a man in his forties or fifties with acute or convalescent COVID-19. The CDR3 nucleotides are TGTGCCACCAGTGAATCCCAGGGGGCTTCTCAGCCCCAGCATTTT. It codes for CATSESQGASQPQHF.